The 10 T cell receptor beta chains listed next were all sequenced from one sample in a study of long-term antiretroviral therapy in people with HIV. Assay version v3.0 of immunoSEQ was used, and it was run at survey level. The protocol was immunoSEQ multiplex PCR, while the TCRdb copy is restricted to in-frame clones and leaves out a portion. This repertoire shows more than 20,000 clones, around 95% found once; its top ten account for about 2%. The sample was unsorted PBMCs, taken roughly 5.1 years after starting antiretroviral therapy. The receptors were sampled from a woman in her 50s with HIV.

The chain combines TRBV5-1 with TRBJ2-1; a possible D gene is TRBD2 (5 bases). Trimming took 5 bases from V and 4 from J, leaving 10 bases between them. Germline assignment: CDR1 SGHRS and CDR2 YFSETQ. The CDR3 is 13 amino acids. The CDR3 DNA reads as TGCGCCAGCAGGGACGGGGAGTACAATGAGCAGTTCTTC. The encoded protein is CASRDGEYNEQFF.

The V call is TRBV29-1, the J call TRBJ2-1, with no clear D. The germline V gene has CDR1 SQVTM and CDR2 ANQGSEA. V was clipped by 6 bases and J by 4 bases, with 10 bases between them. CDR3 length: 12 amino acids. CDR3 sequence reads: CSVDKGYNEQFF. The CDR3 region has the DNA TGCAGCGTCGACAAAGGTTACAATGAGCAGTTCTTC.

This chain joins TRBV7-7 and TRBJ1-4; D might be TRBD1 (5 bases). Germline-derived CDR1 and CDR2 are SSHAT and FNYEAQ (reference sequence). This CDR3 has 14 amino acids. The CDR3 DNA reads TGTGCTAGTCTTCGTGGCAGGGTTAATGAAAAACTGTTTTTT. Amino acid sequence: CASLRGRVNEKLFF. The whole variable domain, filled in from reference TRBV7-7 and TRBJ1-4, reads GAGVSQSPRYKVTKRGQDVTLRCDPISSHATLYWYQQALGQGPEFLTYFNYEAQPDKSGLPSDRFSAERPEGSISTLTIQRTEQRDSAMYRCASLRGRVNEKLFFGSGTQLSVL.

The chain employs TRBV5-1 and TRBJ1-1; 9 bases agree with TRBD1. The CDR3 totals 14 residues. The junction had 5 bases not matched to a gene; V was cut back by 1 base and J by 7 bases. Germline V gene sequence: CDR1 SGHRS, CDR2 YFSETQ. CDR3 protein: CASSLTGGSGEAFF. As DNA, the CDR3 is TGCGCCAGCAGCTTGACAGGGGGCTCAGGTGAAGCTTTCTTT.

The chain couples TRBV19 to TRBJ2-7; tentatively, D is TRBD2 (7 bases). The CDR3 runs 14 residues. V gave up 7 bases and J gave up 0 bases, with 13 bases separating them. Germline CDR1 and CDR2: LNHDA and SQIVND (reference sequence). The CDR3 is CASMGGPSSYEQYF. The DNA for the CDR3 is TGTGCCAGTATGGGGGGGCCCAGCTCCTACGAGCAGTACTTC.

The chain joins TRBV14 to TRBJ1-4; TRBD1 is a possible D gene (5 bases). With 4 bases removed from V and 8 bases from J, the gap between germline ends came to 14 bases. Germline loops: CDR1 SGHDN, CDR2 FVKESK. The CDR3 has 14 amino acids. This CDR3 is CASSPRERGEKLFF. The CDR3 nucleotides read TGTGCCAGCAGCCCCAGGGAAAGAGGGGAAAAACTGTTTTTT.

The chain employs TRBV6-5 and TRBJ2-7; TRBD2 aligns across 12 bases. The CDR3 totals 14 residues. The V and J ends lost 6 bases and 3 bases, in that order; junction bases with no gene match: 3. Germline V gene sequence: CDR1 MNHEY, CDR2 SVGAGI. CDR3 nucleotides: TGTGCCAGCAGGATGACTAGCGGGAGCTACGAGCAGTACTTC. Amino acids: CASRMTSGSYEQYF.

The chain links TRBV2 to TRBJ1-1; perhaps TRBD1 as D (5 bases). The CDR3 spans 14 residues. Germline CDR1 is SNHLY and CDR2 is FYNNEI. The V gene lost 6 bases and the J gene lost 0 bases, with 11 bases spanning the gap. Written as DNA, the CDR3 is TGTGCCAGCAGCAGGGACCAGGTGAACACTGAAGCTTTCTTT. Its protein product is CASSRDQVNTEAFF.

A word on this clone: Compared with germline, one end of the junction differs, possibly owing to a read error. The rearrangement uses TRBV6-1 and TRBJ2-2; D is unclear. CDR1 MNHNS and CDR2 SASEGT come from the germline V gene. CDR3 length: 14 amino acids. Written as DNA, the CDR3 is TGTGCCAGCAGAGAAGGGTGGAACACCGGGGAGCTGTTTTTT. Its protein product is CASREGWNTGELFF.

For the CDR3, the DNA is TGTGCCAGTACTCAGGACAGGGGCGGGGGTCAGCCCCAGCATTTT. As protein: CASTQDRGGGQPQHF. The chain links TRBV19 to TRBJ1-5; 9 nucleotides align to TRBD1. Germline assignment: CDR1 LNHDA and CDR2 SQIVND (reference sequence). There are 15 residues in the CDR3. J gave up 6 bases and V 7 bases, and 10 bases lay outside the gene matches.